This entry describes one T cell receptor beta chain. The data stem from a study of long-term antiretroviral therapy in people with HIV. An immunoSEQ assay, version v3.0, was performed at survey level. Sequenced by immunoSEQ multiplex PCR; TCRdb stores in-frame clones only, minus some. Of 14,000 or so clones in the sample, 75% to 85% are singletons; the top ten hold 25% to 35%. The clonotype was recovered from a man aged 40-49 years with HIV. Source: unsorted PBMCs, taken 3.1 years after starting antiretroviral therapy.

CDR3 protein: CAWSWTAGEKLFF. The CDR3, as DNA: TGTGCCTGGAGCTGGACAGCTGGGGAAAAACTGTTTTTT. V is TRBV30 and J is TRBJ1-4, with D possibly being TRBD1 (6 bases). Trimming took off 3 bases at V and 8 bases at J, with 13 bases between the two ends. CDR1 and CDR2 from the germline V gene are GTSNPN and SVGIG (reference sequence). The CDR3 extends over 13 amino acids.